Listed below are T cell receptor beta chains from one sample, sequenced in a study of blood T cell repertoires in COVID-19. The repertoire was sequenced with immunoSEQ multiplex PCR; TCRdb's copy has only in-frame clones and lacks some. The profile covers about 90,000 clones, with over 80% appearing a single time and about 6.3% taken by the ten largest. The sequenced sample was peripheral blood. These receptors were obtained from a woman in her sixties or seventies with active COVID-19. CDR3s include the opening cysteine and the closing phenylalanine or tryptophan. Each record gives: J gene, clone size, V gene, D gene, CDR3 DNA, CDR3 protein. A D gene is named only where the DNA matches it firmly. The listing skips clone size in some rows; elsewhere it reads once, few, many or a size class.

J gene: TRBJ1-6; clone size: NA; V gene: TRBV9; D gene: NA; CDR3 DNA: TGTGCCAGCAGCTCGTTCAGGGGAGGGAATTCACCCCTCCACTTT; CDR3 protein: CASSSFRGGNSPLHF
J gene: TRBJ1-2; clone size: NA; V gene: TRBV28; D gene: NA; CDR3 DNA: TGTGCCAGCAGTACCGGGACACCGGGTCGGAACAATTATGGCTACACCTTC; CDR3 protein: CASSTGTPGRNNYGYTF
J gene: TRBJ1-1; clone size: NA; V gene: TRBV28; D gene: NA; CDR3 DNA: TGTGCCAGCAGTTTCCTACAGGGAGGGACTGAAGCTTTCTTT; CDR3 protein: CASSFLQGGTEAFF
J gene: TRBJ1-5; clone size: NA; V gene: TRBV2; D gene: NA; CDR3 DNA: TGTGCCAGCAGTGAGGTTCAAGGGGTTCAGCCCCAGCATTTT; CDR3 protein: CASSEVQGVQPQHF
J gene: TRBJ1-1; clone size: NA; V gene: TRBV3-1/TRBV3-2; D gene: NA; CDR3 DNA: TGTGCCAGCGGGAGGGGGGCGAGCGCTGAAGCTTTCTTT; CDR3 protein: CASGRGASAEAFF
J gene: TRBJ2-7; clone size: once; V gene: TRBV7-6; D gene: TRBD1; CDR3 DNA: TGTGCCAGCAGCTTACCCTCTCCGGACAGGGGCCTTATGAGCTCCTACGAGCAGTACTTC; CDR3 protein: CASSLPSPDRGLMSSYEQYF
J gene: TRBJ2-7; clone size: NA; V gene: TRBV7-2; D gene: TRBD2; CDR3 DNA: TGTGCCAGCAGCTTATATCAGCGGGGGGGCTACGAGCAGTACTTC; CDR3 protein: CASSLYQRGGYEQYF
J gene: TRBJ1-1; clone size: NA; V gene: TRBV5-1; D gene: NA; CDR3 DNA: TGCGCCAGCAGCATCCAGGGATATGGGACTGAAGCTTTCTTT; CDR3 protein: CASSIQGYGTEAFF
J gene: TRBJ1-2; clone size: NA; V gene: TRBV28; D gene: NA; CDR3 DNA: TGTGCCAGCAGTCGACCCCGGGACATGAACTATGGCTACACCTTC; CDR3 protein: CASSRPRDMNYGYTF
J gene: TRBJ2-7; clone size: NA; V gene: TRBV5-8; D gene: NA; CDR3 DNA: TGTGCCAGCAGCTTTACAGCCTTTGAGTCCTACGAGCAGTACTTC; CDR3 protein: CASSFTAFESYEQYF
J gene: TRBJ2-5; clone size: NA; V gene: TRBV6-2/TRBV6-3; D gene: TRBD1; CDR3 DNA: TGTGCCAGCAGTTATGTTTGGGACAGACAAGAGACCCAGTACTTC; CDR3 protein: CASSYVWDRQETQYF
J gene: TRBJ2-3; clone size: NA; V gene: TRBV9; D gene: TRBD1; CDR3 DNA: TGTGCCAGCACCAGACAGGGGGCACCTAGCACAGATACGCAGTATTTT; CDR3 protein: CASTRQGAPSTDTQYF
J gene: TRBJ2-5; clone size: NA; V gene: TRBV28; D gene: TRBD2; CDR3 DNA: TGTGCCAGCAGGGGCGCTAGCGGGGGACGGGAGACCCAGTACTTC; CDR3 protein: CASRGASGGRETQYF
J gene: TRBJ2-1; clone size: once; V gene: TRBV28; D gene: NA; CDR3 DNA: TGTGCCAGCAGGAGACAGAGCTCCTACAATGAGCAGTTCTTC; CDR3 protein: CASRRQSSYNEQFF
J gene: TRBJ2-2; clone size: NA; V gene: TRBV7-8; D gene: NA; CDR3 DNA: TGTGCCAGCAGCCTAACCGTGACAGGGAACACCGGGGAGCTGTTTTTT; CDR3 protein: CASSLTVTGNTGELFF
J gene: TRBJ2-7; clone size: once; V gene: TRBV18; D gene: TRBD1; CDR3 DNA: TGTGCCAGCTCACCAGGACAGGGGGCTTACGAGCAGTACTTC; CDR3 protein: CASSPGQGAYEQYF
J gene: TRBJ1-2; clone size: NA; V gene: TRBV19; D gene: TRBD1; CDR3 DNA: TGTGCCAGTAAAAGGACAGGTGACTACTATGGCTACACCTTC; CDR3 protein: CASKRTGDYYGYTF
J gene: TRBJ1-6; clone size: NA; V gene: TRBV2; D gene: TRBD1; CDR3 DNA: TGTGCCAGCAGCCAGGGAGGCAGGGGGAATTCACCCCTCCACTTT; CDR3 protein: CASSQGGRGNSPLHF
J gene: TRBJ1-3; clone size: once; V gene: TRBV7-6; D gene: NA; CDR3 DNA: TGTGCCAGCAGCTTACTCCGGATTGCAGGGCCGGAAAGCTCTGGAAACACCATATATTTT; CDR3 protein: CASSLLRIAGPESSGNTIYF
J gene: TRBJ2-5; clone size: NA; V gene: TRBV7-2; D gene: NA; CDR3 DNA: TGTGCCAGCAGCTTAGAACAGGGCTGGGAGACCCAGTACTTC; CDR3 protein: CASSLEQGWETQYF
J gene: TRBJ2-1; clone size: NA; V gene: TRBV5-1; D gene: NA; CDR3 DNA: TGCGCCAGCAGCTTGTCGGGCAGGGAAACGGGTGAGCAGTTCTTC; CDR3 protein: CASSLSGRETGEQFF
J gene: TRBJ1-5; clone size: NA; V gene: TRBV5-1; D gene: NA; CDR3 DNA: TGCGCCAGCAGCTTGAACGGGGATAGCAATCAGCCCCAGCATTTT; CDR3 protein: CASSLNGDSNQPQHF
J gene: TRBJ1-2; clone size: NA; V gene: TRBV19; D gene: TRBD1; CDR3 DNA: TGTGCCAGTAGTGCGGGACAGGGGAGGAGGGTCTATGGCTACACCTTC; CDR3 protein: CASSAGQGRRVYGYTF
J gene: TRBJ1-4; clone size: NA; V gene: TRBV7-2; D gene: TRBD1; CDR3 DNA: TGTGCCAGCAGCACTCGGACAGGCCTTAATGAAAAACTGTTTTTT; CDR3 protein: CASSTRTGLNEKLFF
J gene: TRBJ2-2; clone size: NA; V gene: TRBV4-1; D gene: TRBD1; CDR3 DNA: TGCGCCAGCAGCCAAGAGAGGGGGCCACTTAACACCGGGGAGCTGTTTTTT; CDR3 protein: CASSQERGPLNTGELFF
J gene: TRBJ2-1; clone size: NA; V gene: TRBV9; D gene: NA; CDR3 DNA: TGTACCAGCAGCGTAGCTCATGAGCTAGTCACGTACAATGAGCAGTTCTTC; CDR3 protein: CTSSVAHELVTYNEQFF
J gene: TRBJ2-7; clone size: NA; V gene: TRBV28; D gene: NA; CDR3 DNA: TGTGCCAGCAGCCTGACAGGATACGAGCAGTACTTC; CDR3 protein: CASSLTGYEQYF
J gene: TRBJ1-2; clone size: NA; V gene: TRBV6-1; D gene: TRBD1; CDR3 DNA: TGTGCCAGCAGTGGGGACAGGGGGCGGATTGAGCGTGGCTACACCTTC; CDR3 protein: CASSGDRGRIERGYTF
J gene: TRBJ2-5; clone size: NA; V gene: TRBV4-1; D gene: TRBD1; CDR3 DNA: TGCGCCAGCAGCCAAGGGACAGGGAACGTAGAGACCCAGTACTTC; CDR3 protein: CASSQGTGNVETQYF
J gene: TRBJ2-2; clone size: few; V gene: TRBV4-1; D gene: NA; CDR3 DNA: TGCGCCAGCAAGGGAGCCGGGGAGCTGTTTTTT; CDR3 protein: CASKGAGELFF
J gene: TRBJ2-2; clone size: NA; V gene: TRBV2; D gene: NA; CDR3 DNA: TGTGCCACGGGAGGACAGAGAAACACCGGGGAGCTGTTTTTT; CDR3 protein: CATGGQRNTGELFF
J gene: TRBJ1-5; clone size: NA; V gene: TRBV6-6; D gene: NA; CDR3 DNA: TGTGCCAGCAGTTTCCAGGGAAAACAGCCCCAGCATTTT; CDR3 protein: CASSFQGKQPQHF
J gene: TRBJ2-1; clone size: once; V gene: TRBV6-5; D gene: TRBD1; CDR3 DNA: TGTGCCAGCAGCACAGGGGAACTACGGTTCTTC; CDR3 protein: CASSTGELRFF
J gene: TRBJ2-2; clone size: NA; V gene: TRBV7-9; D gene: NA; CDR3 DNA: TGTGCCAGCAGCTTAGCAGGGGCCGGTGGCGGGGAGCTGTTTTTT; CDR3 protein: CASSLAGAGGGELFF
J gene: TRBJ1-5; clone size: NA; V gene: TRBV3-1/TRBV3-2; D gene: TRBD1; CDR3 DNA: TGTGCCAGCAGCCAAGGTTTCAGGGGGACAAATCAGCCCCAGCATTTT; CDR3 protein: CASSQGFRGTNQPQHF
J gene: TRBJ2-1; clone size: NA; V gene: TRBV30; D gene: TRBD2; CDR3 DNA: TGTGCCTGGAGTGCCCTTCTACCGGGGGGTACAAACAATGAGCAGTTCTTC; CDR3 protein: CAWSALLPGGTNNEQFF
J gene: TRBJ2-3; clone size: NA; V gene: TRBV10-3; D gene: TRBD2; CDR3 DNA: TGTGCCATCAGTGACATCGGTCGGGAGGACCGTACGCAGTATTTT; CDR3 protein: CAISDIGREDRTQYF
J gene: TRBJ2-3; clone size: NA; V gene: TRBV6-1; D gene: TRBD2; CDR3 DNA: TGTGCCAGCAGTGAAGGGTGGGGTAGCGGGCACAGCACAGATACGCAGTATTTT; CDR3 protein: CASSEGWGSGHSTDTQYF
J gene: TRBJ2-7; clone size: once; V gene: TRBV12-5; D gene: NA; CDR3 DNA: TGTGCTAGTGGTTTGGAGGTGAGGAACGAGCAGTACTTC; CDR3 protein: CASGLEVRNEQYF
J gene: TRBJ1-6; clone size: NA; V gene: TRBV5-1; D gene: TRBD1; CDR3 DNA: TGCGCCAGCAGCCGGGGACAGGGGGATTCACCCCTCCACTTT; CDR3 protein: CASSRGQGDSPLHF
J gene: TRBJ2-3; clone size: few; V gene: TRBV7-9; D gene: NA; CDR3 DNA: TGTGCCAGCAGTTGGGGCGCGTGGGCGAAGTCGTCCGGAGATACGCAGTATTTT; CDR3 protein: CASSWGAWAKSSGDTQYF
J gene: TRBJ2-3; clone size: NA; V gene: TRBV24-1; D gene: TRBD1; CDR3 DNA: TGTGCCACCAGTGACCCGGGACAGGGGGCTGACGGCCCCACAGATACGCAGTATTTT; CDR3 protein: CATSDPGQGADGPTDTQYF
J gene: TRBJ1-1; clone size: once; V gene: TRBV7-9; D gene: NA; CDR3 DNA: TGTGCCAGCAGCTTATACGGGGAGAACACTGAAGCTTTCTTT; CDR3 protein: CASSLYGENTEAFF
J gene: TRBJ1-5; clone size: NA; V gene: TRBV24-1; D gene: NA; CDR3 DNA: TGTGCCAGCGGAGACAGTCTCAGCAATCAGCCCCAGCATTTT; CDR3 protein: CASGDSLSNQPQHF
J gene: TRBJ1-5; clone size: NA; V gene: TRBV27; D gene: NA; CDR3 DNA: TGTGCCAGCAGGAGGGAGGGTGGACAGCCCCAGCATTTT; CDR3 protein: CASRREGGQPQHF
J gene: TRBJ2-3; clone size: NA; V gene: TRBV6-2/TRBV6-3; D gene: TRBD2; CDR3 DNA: TGTGCCAGCAGTTACGGACTAGCAACAGATACGCAGTATTTT; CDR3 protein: CASSYGLATDTQYF